The 15 T cell receptor beta chains below come from one sample, sequenced in a study of blood T cell repertoires in COVID-19. The assay was immunoSEQ multiplex PCR, and TCRdb's table has in-frame clones only and misses some. This table has some 140,000 clones, about four fifths appearing once. The sequenced sample consisted of PBMCs or T cells enriched from blood (not recorded which). The receptors stem from a man aged 35-49 years with acute COVID-19.

The CDR3 is CASSQELAGGPRKGEQFF. Here the CDR3 DNA reads TGTGCCAGCAGCCAAGAACTAGCGGGGGGGCCGAGGAAAGGTGAGCAGTTCTTC. The chain recombines TRBV4-2 with TRBJ2-1; 13 bases map to TRBD2. This CDR3 spans 18 amino acids. Trimming at V came to 0 bases and at J to 9 bases, leaving 11 bases not matched to a gene. Germline V gives CDR1 LGHNA, CDR2 YNFKEQ.

This chain links TRBV19 with TRBJ2-3; D gene unclear. Germline V gene sequence: CDR1 LNHDA, CDR2 SQIVND (reference sequence). V lost 3 bases and J 2 bases, leaving 9 bases between the germline ends. The CDR3 extends over 14 amino acids. This CDR3 reads CASSMTLTTDTQYF. The DNA for the CDR3 is TGTGCCAGTAGTATGACTTTAACCACAGATACGCAGTATTTT.

The chain carries TRBV5-4 and TRBJ2-7, with D possibly being TRBD1 (6 bases). V was shortened by 0 bases and J by 5 bases, with 12 bases between the two germline ends. The length of the CDR3 is 14 residues. Germline V lookup: CDR1 SGHNT, CDR2 YYREEE (reference sequence). The CDR3 nucleotides are TGTGCCAGCAGCTTGGTGGGGCAGGGGAACGAGCAGTACTTC. Encoded protein: CASSLVGQGNEQYF.

This clone has only a few counts. This CDR3 is also generated by other DNA sequences in the sample. The rearrangement uses TRBV18 and TRBJ1-1; possibly TRBD1 for D (6 bases). The CDR3 spans 12 residues. The V end lost 3 bases, the J end lost 8 bases, and 10 bases lay between the germline ends. Germline CDR1 reads KGHSH; CDR2 reads LQKENI. CDR3 bases: TGTGCCAGCTCACCTGGACAGACCGAAGCTTTCTTT. It codes for CASSPGQTEAFF.

The rearrangement links TRBV5-1 to TRBJ2-1, with 9 positions matching TRBD1. Losses at the gene ends were 4 bases for V and 3 bases for J; bases not matched to a gene: 5. The CDR3 is 15 amino acids. CDR1 SGHRS and CDR2 YFSETQ come from the germline V gene. The chain's CDR3 is CASSARTGDYNEQFF. CDR3 nucleotides: TGCGCCAGCAGCGCGAGGACAGGGGACTACAATGAGCAGTTCTTC. Combining the CDR3 with reference TRBV5-1 and TRBJ2-1 gives the whole variable domain KAGVTQTPRYLIKTRGQQVTLSCSPISGHRSVSWYQQTPGQGLQFLFEYFSETQRNKGNFPGRFSGRQFSNSRSEMNVSTLELGDSALYLCASSARTGDYNEQFFGPGTRLTVL.

The chain employs TRBV30 and TRBJ2-2; a weak D match, TRBD2 (6 bases). CDR1 GTSNPN and CDR2 SVGIG come from the germline V gene (reference sequence). Trimming took 0 bases from V and 4 from J, leaving 9 bases between them. This CDR3 region has 14 residues. CDR3 region: CAWSVGGITGELFF. The CDR3 DNA reads as TGTGCCTGGAGTGTGGGAGGAATCACCGGGGAGCTGTTTTTT.

The chain has TRBV28 and TRBJ2-5, with a weak D call TRBD2 (6 bases). The V end was cut by 3 bases, the J end by 3 bases, with 14 bases between. The CDR3 runs to 15 residues. The germline V gene has CDR1 MDHEN and CDR2 SYDVKM. The CDR3 region has the DNA TGTGCCAGCAGTTTTGTTGGGACTGGGAAAGAGACCCAGTACTTC. The encoded protein is CASSFVGTGKETQYF.

The gene calls are TRBV28 and TRBJ2-7; maybe TRBD2 (5 bases). Trimming left V 8 bases short and J 5 bases short, with 22 bases between. Germline CDR1 is MDHEN and CDR2 is SYDVKM. The CDR3 has 15 amino acids. CDR3 loop: CASVEEGVPPHEQYF. CDR3 nucleotide sequence: TGTGCCAGCGTTGAAGAGGGCGTCCCCCCCCACGAGCAGTACTTC. The whole variable domain, remainder taken from reference TRBV28 and TRBJ2-7, is DVKVTQSSRYLVKRTGEKVFLECVQDMDHENMFWYRQDPGLGLRLIYFSYDVKMKEKGDIPEGYSVSREKKERFSLILESASTNQTSMYLCASVEEGVPPHEQYFGPGTRLTVT.

The rearrangement joins TRBV6-2 or TRBV6-3 to TRBJ1-6; 9 bases align to TRBD1. J lost 9 bases, V lost 6 bases, and 6 bases had no gene match. The CDR3 has 14 residues. CDR1 is MNHEY, CDR2 SVGEGT, per germline. The CDR3 loop reads CASSPGQGISPLHF. The CDR3 DNA reads TGTGCCAGCAGCCCCGGACAGGGGATTTCACCCCTCCACTTT.

CDR3 sequence reads: CAISAGTAYGYTF. The CDR3 nucleotides read TGTGCCATCAGTGCCGGGACAGCCTATGGCTACACCTTC. This chain links TRBV10-3 with TRBJ1-2; 7 nucleotides line up with TRBD1. The CDR3 runs to 13 residues. Losses at the gene ends were 4 bases for V and 4 bases for J; bases not matched to a gene: 3. Germline loops: CDR1 ENHRY, CDR2 SYGVKD.

The chain has TRBV6-4 and TRBJ2-7; 7 positions agree with TRBD1. The CDR3 is 14 amino acids. V was clipped by 4 bases and J by 1 base; unmatched bases: 4. From germline, CDR1 is MRHNA and CDR2 SNTAGT. The CDR3 here is CASSAIQGSYEQYF. The CDR3 coding sequence is TGTGCCAGCAGTGCAATACAGGGGTCCTACGAGCAGTACTTC.

The genes are TRBV5-1 and TRBJ1-2; 9 positions agree with TRBD1. V shed 0 bases, J shed 4 bases, and the junction held 10 bases outside the gene matches. CDR1 is SGHRS and CDR2 is YFSETQ in the germline V gene. The CDR3 is 17 amino acids. The CDR3 nucleotides read TGCGCCAGCAGCTTGGAGCCCCCTTCACAGGGGGCCTATGGCTACACCTTC. Amino acid sequence: CASSLEPPSQGAYGYTF.

This chain joins TRBV3-1 (or the pseudogene TRBV3-2) and TRBJ1-2; a possible D gene is TRBD1 (5 bases). The germline V gene has CDR1 LGHDT and CDR2 YNNKEL (reference sequence). This CDR3 comprises 13 residues. Between the trimmed V and J ends, which lost 1 base and 4 bases, there was a span of 7 bases. This CDR3 reads CASSQGQGYGYTF. As DNA, the CDR3 is TGTGCCAGCAGCCAAGGTCAGGGCTATGGCTACACCTTC.

This clone was counted a single time. This rearrangement joins TRBV5-1 to TRBJ2-5; a weak D match, TRBD1 (5 bases). Germline V lookup: CDR1 SGHRS, CDR2 YFSETQ. Trimming cost V 2 bases and J 4 bases, with 9 bases left between them. The CDR3 covers 13 residues. CDR3: CASSFQGRETQYF. The CDR3 coding sequence is TGCGCCAGCAGCTTTCAGGGTCGAGAGACCCAGTACTTC.

The V gene is TRBV20-1, the J gene TRBJ2-2, with TRBD2 matching over 8 bases. Germline assignment: CDR1 DFQATT and CDR2 SNEGSKA (reference sequence). This CDR3 has 14 amino acids. J lost 7 bases, V lost 3 bases, and 7 bases had no gene match. The chain's CDR3 is CSASGAGDNGELFF. CDR3 in DNA: TGCAGTGCTAGTGGAGCGGGAGACAACGGGGAGCTGTTTTTT.